This T cell receptor (beta chain) is from a study of T cells in Graves' hyperthyroidism and ophthalmopathy (dated by TCRdb to between 2018 and 2021). Broadly, across the study: Peripheral blood samples were taken at the time of initial diagnosis, prior to any treatment. The 90 or so discovery patients were randomly split 7:3 into training and test sets. In roughly six Graves' hyperthyroidism patients, the study also compared T-cell repertoires from thyroid tissue with T-cell repertoires from blood. Prospective prediction of ophthalmopathy was tested in an independent validation cohort of under 20 hyperthyroidism patients and 17 patients who later progressed to ophthalmopathy. A discovery cohort of about a hundred patients, about 40 with Graves' ophthalmopathy and 55 to 60 with stable Graves' hyperthyroidism, was used to find distinguishing TCR V-J signatures. After blood sampling, hyperthyroidism patients were treated with methimazole at a starting dose of 30 mg daily, and ophthalmopathy patients were treated with high-dose intravenous methylprednisolone. The paper reports TCR Vbeta CDR3 sequencing of roughly 140 peripheral blood samples: around 41 ophthalmopathy, under 80 hyperthyroidism and around 17 progressor patients. Paper-wide results and their limitations: Most expanded thyroid clonotypes (frequency above 0.001) were also detected in blood, a finding suggesting that blood repertoires may reflect thyroid immune responses. Ophthalmopathy was separated from stable hyperthyroidism by a 13 V-J signature model, with approximately 90% sensitivity and about 81% specificity obtained in cross-validation and 80%/75% obtained in testing. No statistical method was used to fix the sample size in advance, and group allocation was not hidden from the investigators. In validation, progression to ophthalmopathy was predicted by the model with nearly 71% sensitivity and 72.22% specificity, a median of around 5.9 months before onset.

Hyperthyroidism patients were newly diagnosed, had a disease duration of under 2 months, and were aged 18 to 65 years. Exclusion was applied to patients with uncontrolled infections, other autoimmune diseases, pregnancy or lactation. Diagnoses were established on the basis of clinical symptoms, serum thyroxine and TRAb, thyroid ultrasound, and orbital computed tomography. Blood from progressor patients was drawn when they were first diagnosed with hyperthyroidism, before any ophthalmopathy symptoms appeared. PBMCs were isolated from more than 8 ml of fresh peripheral blood by Ficoll-Paque density gradient centrifugation. Progressor patients were initially diagnosed with Graves' hyperthyroidism and developed ophthalmopathy during follow-up. Total RNA was extracted using Trizol reagent, and RNA quality was assessed on an Agilent 2100 Bioanalyzer. The TCR beta CDR3 regions were amplified from the RNA transcripts. The first round of RT-PCR for the TCR CDR3 was performed with the HTBI primer set and the Qiagen OneStep RT-PCR kit. A second multiplex PCR round built the libraries, followed by size selection and purification. Paired-end sequencing of the libraries was performed with 100 bp reads on an Illumina HiSeq2000. For the original study's pipeline: SOAPnuke was used to process the raw data, with reads discarded if the reads contained adapters or uncalled bases, had a mean Phred below 15, or lacked an exact constant-primer or identifier match. High-quality paired reads were merged using COPE v1.2.5, and each unique nucleotide sequence was defined as a clonotype. MiTCR v1.1 was used to align clonotypes to the IMGT TRBV, TRBD and TRBJ reference segments. Only V-J combinations with frequency above 0.0001, covering 99% to 99.2% of repertoires, were analysed. A TCS score was defined as the ratio between F50 (clonal expansion) and ExV (chaos), using BLOSUM62-based TCRdist between CDR3 peptides within each V-J. Welch's t-statistics and random forest reduced roughly 540 V-J features to around 14, which were used in a naive Bayes classifier (R e1071). The raw public data were reprocessed by TCRdb itself: fastp quality trimming at Q25, MiXCR clonotype calling, in-frame beta chains only. Rows are combined by CDR3 protein, so each entry shows the most common genes and DNA. The V and J calls here are based on TCRdb, not the publication. For this sample the table gives around 250,000 distinct CDR3 sequences, of which roughly 15% were detected only once. In total, the top ten clones hold about 14% of the sample.

The cysteine opens and the phenylalanine closes a CDR3 of 14 amino acids. The kept DNA is CDR3 alone, 42 bases in frame from the first base. From V the trimming removes 6 bases and from J it removes 8 bases, while the gene matches leave 10 bases of the junction unaccounted for. In the germline V gene (reference sequence), CDR1 corresponds to MNHEY and CDR2 to SMNVEV. This clonotype was recorded many times. Its target antigen remains unknown. No per-base quality is available; no much larger clone lies one base away. Sequencing was performed on blood. This receptor was taken from a woman aged 40 to 55 with Graves' hyperthyroidism that later progressed to Graves' ophthalmopathy. Here the chain combines TRBV27 and TRBJ1-2; TRBD1 fits 9 bases in the junction. The encoded CDR3 is CASRKGQGTGGYTF. The sequenced DNA is TGTGCCAGCAGGAAAGGACAGGGGACTGGAGGCTACACCTTC.